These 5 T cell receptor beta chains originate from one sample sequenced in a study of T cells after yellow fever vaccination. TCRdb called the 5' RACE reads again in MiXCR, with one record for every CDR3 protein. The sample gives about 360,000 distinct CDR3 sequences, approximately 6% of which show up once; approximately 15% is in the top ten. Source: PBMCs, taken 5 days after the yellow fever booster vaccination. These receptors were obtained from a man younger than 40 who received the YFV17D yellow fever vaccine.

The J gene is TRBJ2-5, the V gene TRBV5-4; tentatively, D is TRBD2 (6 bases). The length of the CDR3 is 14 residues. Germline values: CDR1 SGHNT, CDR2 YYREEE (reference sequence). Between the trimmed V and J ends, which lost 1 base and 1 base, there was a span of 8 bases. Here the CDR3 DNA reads TGTGCCAGCAGCTTGAGGCGGGGCCAAGAGACCCAGTACTTC. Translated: CASSLRRGQETQYF.

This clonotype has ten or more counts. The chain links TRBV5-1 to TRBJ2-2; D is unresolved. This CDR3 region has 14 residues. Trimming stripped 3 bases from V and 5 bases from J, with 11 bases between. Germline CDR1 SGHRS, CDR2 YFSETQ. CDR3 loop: CASSSRPQTGELFF. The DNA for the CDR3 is TGCGCCAGCAGCTCCCGACCCCAGACCGGGGAGCTGTTTTTT.

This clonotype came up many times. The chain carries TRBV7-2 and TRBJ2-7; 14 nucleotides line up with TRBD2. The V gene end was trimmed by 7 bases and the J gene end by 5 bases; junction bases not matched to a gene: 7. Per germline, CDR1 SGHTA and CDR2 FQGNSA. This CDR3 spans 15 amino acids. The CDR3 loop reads CASKLGTSGSHEQYF. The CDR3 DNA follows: TGTGCCAGCAAACTCGGGACTAGCGGGAGTCACGAGCAGTACTTC. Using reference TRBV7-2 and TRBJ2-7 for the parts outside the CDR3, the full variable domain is GAGVSQSPSNKVTEKGKDVELRCDPISGHTALYWYRQSLGQGLEFLIYFQGNSAPDKSGLPSDRFSAERTGGSVSTLTIQRTQQEDSAVYLCASKLGTSGSHEQYFGPGTRLTVT.

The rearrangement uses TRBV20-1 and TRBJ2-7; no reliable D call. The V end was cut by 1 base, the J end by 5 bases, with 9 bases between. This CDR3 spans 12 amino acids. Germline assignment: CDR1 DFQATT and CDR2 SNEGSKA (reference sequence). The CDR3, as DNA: TGCAGTGCTAGAGGTATGAAAGACGAGCAGTACTTC. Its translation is CSARGMKDEQYF.

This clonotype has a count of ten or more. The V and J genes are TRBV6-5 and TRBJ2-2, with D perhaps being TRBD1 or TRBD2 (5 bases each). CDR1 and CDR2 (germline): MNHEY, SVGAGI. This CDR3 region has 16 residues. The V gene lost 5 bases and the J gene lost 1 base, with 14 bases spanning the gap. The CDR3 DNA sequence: TGTGCCAGCAGTCCACGGGGCGGCCTGAACACCGGGGAGCTGTTTTTT. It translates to CASSPRGGLNTGELFF.